The present entry profiles one T cell receptor (beta chain) with its context. Its antigen is not known. The data stem from a study of PD-L1 blockade in urothelial cancer. Study-level information: The number of prior chemotherapy regimens per patient was 0 to 3. Samples came from 3 weeks, at the second dose, and 6 weeks into treatment. Median blood clonality was roughly 0.078, with 80,000 to 100,000 unique TCRs. General study findings and limits: Durable-benefit cases showed more tumor-associated blood clone expansion at 3 weeks.

Germline CDR1 is LNHDA and CDR2 is SQIVND (reference sequence). V dropped 5 bases and J dropped 0 bases, with 11 bases sitting between them. This CDR3 contains 15 residues. Generated by immunoSEQ multiplex PCR, the TCRdb table keeps only in-frame clones and is missing some. The table has about 80,000 clones, 75% to 90% seen once; the top ten hold 5% to 6%. The specimen comprised PBMCs, sampled around atezolizumab (anti-PD-L1) treatment. The source is a woman in her 70s with urothelial cancer. The rearrangement links TRBV19 to TRBJ1-3; weak D call: TRBD1 (6 bases). CDR3 loop: CASSSQTGSGNTIYF. CDR3 coding DNA: TGTGCCAGTAGTTCCCAGACAGGCTCTGGAAACACCATATATTTT.